This TCR beta chain came from a study of cytotoxic CD8 clonotypes in ibrutinib-treated CLL. At the level of the study: There were, on average, approximately 250,000 productive templates and approximately 94,000 productive rearrangements per sample. Whole-study findings and limits: Few clonotypes were public, and these shrank or held steady under treatment.

Concerning this clone: Antigen unknown.

Assay used: immunoSEQ multiplex PCR; TCRdb lists only in-frame clones, some missing. The repertoire holds more than 110,000 clones, with more than 70% as singletons. Cryopreserved PBMCs yielded about 2 micrograms of genomic DNA for TCR beta libraries. CDR3 length: 12 residues. Trimming cost V 5 bases and J 4 bases; bases outside gene matches: 1. Germline values: CDR1 MNHNY, CDR2 SVGAGI (reference sequence). The clonotype comes from a human donor with chronic lymphocytic leukemia. This rearrangement joins TRBV6-6 to TRBJ1-1, with 7 bases fitting TRBD1. The input for sequencing was PBMCs, taken after 36 months of ibrutinib treatment. The CDR3 nucleotides read TGTGCCAGCAGTCGGACAGGCACTGAAGCTTTCTTT. As protein: CASSRTGTEAFF.